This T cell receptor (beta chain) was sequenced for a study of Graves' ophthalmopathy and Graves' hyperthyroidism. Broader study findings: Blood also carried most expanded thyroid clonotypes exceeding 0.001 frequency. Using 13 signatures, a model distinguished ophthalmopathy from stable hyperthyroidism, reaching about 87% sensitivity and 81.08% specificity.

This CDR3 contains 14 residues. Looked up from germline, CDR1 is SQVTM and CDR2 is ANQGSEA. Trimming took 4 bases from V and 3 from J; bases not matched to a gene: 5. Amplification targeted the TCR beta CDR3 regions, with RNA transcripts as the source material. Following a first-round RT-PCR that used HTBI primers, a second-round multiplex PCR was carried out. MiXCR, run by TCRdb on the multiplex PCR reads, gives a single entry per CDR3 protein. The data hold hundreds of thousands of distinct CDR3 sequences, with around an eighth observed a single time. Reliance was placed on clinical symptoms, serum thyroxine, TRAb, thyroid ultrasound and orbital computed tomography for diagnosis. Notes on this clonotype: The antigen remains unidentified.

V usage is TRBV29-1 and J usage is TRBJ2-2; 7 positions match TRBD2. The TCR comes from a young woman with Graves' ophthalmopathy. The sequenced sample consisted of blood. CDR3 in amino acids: CSVVGGKDTGELFF. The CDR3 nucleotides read TGCAGCGTTGTGGGGGGGAAGGACACCGGGGAGCTGTTTTTT.